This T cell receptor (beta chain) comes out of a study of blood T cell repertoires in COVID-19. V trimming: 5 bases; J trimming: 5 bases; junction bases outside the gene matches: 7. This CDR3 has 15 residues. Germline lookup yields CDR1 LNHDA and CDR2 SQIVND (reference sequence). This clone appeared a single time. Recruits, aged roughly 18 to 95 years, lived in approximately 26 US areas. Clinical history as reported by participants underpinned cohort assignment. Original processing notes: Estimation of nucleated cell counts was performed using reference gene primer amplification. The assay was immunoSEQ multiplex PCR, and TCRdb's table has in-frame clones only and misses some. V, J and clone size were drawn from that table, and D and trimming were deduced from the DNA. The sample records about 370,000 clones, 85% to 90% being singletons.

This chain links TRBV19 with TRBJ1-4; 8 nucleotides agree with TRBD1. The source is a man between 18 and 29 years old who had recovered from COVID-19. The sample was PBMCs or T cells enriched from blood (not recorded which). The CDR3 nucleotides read TGTGCCAGTAGTCCCATGGGACAGGCAAATGAAAAACTGTTTTTT. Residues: CASSPMGQANEKLFF.